This is a list of T cell receptor beta chains from one sample in a study of control samples from healthy donors and cancer patients. Some clones are missing from TCRdb's copy, which holds only in-frame ones; the method was immunoSEQ multiplex PCR. The table lists 130,000 to 150,000 clones, less than 90% of them singletons, with approximately 9% in the top ten. Sequenced material: blood. Every receptor here comes from a woman in her 30s in good health. CDR3s include the opening cysteine and the closing phenylalanine or tryptophan. D genes are given only for firm matches. Some rows mark clone size as missing; the rest say once, few, many or name a class of expanded clone.

V	length	J	D	size	CDR3	DNA
TRBV5-1	17	TRBJ2-3	TRBD2	.	CASSLGVGGSRTDTQYF	TGCGCCAGCAGCTTGGGAGTCGGGGGGTCCCGCACAGATACGCAGTATTTT
TRBV9	17	TRBJ2-1	TRBD2	.	CASSVGLGLAGYNEQFF	TGTGCCAGCAGCGTAGGCCTAGGACTAGCGGGGTACAATGAGCAGTTCTTC
TRBV19	15	TRBJ1-5	TRBD1	once	CASSTDRGLNQPQHF	TGTGCCAGTAGTACTGACAGGGGCCTTAATCAGCCCCAGCATTTT
TRBV5-1	13	TRBJ1-3	.	.	CASSLAGTAAIYF	TGCGCCAGCAGCTTGGCCGGGACGGCGGCCATATATTTT
TRBV29-1	12	TRBJ2-1	.	few	CSGRFGGNEQFF	TGCAGCGGCCGCTTTGGGGGCAATGAGCAGTTCTTC
TRBV30	13	TRBJ1-4	.	.	CAWSRTSNEKLFF	TGTGCCTGGAGTAGGACCTCTAATGAAAAACTGTTTTTT
TRBV14	13	TRBJ1-1	.	few	CASSWGVNTEAFF	TGTGCCAGCAGCTGGGGGGTGAACACTGAAGCTTTCTTT
TRBV5-8	13	TRBJ2-5	.	.	CASPNSGRETQYF	TGTGCCAGCCCCAATTCGGGCAGAGAGACCCAGTACTTC
TRBV9	15	TRBJ2-7	.	.	CASSAGTAPPYEQYF	TGTGCCAGCAGCGCCGGGACGGCCCCTCCCTACGAGCAGTACTTC
TRBV18	16	TRBJ1-4	.	.	CASSPTREGSGEKLFF	TGTGCCAGCTCACCGACTCGGGAGGGTAGTGGCGAAAAACTGTTTTTT
TRBV19	16	TRBJ1-4	.	.	CASSIRAPATNEKLFF	TGTGCCAGTAGTATTAGGGCACCCGCAACTAATGAAAAACTGTTTTTT
TRBV28	13	TRBJ2-7	.	.	CASSLEGPYEQYF	TGTGCCAGCAGTTTAGAAGGCCCTTACGAGCAGTACTTC
TRBV20-1	11	TRBJ2-1	TRBD2	.	CSARSSGEQFF	TGCAGTGCTAGATCTAGCGGTGAGCAGTTCTTC
TRBV10-3	13	TRBJ1-6	.	.	CAIQREDGSPLHF	TGTGCCATACAGAGAGAGGACGGTTCACCCCTCCACTTT
TRBV5-1	15	TRBJ2-1	TRBD2	.	CASSSTSGSYNEQFF	TGCGCCAGCAGCTCGACTAGCGGCTCCTACAATGAGCAGTTCTTC
TRBV5-6	18	TRBJ2-1	TRBD2	.	CASSLTSGRTSAYNEQFF	TGTGCCAGCAGCCTGACTAGCGGGAGGACGTCAGCTTACAATGAGCAGTTCTTC
TRBV10-3	14	TRBJ2-3	.	.	CAIRRHGLEDTQYF	TGTGCCATCAGGCGACACGGGCTAGAGGATACGCAGTATTTT
TRBV9	13	TRBJ2-3	.	.	CASSVDNTDTQYF	TGTGCCAGCAGCGTAGATAACACAGATACGCAGTATTTT
TRBV10-2	15	TRBJ1-1	.	once	CASGFGGGLETEAFF	TGCGCCAGCGGCTTCGGGGGGGGCTTAGAGACTGAAGCTTTCTTT
TRBV25-1	16	TRBJ2-7	TRBD2	many	CASSESVRTSGYEQYF	TGTGCCAGCAGTGAAAGCGTCAGGACTAGCGGCTACGAGCAGTACTTC
TRBV6-5	14	TRBJ2-2	.	.	CASRGREWYGELFF	TGTGCCAGCCGGGGGCGGGAGTGGTACGGGGAGCTGTTTTTT
TRBV19	15	TRBJ1-4	.	.	CASSRYDRTNEKLFF	TGTGCCAGTAGTAGGTACGACAGAACTAATGAAAAACTGTTTTTT
TRBV19	14	TRBJ2-1	.	.	CASSSSGSRYEQFF	TGTGCCAGTAGTTCCTCCGGGAGCCGATATGAGCAGTTCTTC
TRBV27	16	TRBJ2-1	TRBD2	.	CASSFSGTSGHNEQFF	TGTGCCAGCAGTTTCTCCGGGACTAGCGGTCACAATGAGCAGTTCTTC
TRBV18	16	TRBJ2-1	.	.	CASSPREGASGNEQFF	TGTGCCAGCTCACCGAGGGAGGGGGCAAGTGGGAATGAGCAGTTCTTC
TRBV3-1/TRBV3-2	13	TRBJ2-5	.	few	CASSPLNEETQYF	TGTGCCAGCAGCCCCCTCAACGAAGAGACCCAGTACTTC
TRBV24-1	11	TRBJ2-1	.	.	CATAAGHEQFF	TGTGCCACCGCTGCTGGCCATGAGCAGTTCTTC
TRBV6-5	15	TRBJ1-5	TRBD1	.	CASSGRQGLNQPQHF	TGTGCCAGCAGCGGACGACAGGGACTCAATCAGCCCCAGCATTTT
TRBV6-6	13	TRBJ2-1	.	.	CASNRQGINEQFF	TGTGCCAGCAATAGGCAGGGAATCAATGAGCAGTTCTTC
TRBV9	16	TRBJ1-1	.	.	CASSESHTQGNTEAFF	TGTGCCAGCAGCGAGTCACACACACAGGGGAACACTGAAGCTTTCTTT
TRBV27	15	TRBJ2-1	.	.	CASRSGTASYNEQFF	TGTGCCAGCAGATCCGGGACGGCGTCCTACAATGAGCAGTTCTTC
TRBV9	15	TRBJ1-2	.	.	CASSPRGGQSGGYTF	TGTGCCAGCAGCCCCAGAGGGGGTCAGAGCGGAGGCTACACCTTC
TRBV20-1	11	TRBJ1-1	.	.	CSAESGPEAFF	TGCAGTGCCGAGAGTGGACCTGAAGCTTTCTTT
TRBV6-5	14	TRBJ1-1	TRBD1	.	CASSLLGGNTEAFF	TGTGCCAGCAGCCTACTAGGGGGCAACACTGAAGCTTTCTTT
TRBV29-1	14	TRBJ2-1	TRBD1	.	CSAQWTGGHNEQFF	TGCAGCGCCCAGTGGACAGGGGGTCACAATGAGCAGTTCTTC
TRBV28	15	TRBJ2-1	TRBD2	.	CASSLTSGRNGQQFF	TGTGCCAGCAGTTTAACTAGCGGGAGGAATGGTCAGCAGTTCTTC
TRBV6-5	15	TRBJ2-5	.	.	CASRSGQLYQETQYF	TGTGCCAGCAGGTCAGGGCAACTGTACCAAGAGACCCAGTACTTC
TRBV18	14	TRBJ2-7	TRBD2	.	CASSPASGNYEQYF	TGTGCCAGCTCACCGGCTAGCGGAAACTACGAGCAGTACTTC
TRBV7-9	16	TRBJ2-1	TRBD2	.	CASSPLPGLADNEQFF	TGTGCCAGCAGCCCCCTACCGGGACTAGCGGATAATGAGCAGTTCTTC
TRBV20-1	11	TRBJ2-5	.	.	CSAQGGETQYF	TGCAGTGCCCAGGGGGGAGAGACCCAGTACTTC
TRBV23-1	19	TRBJ1-5	TRBD1	once	CASSFSHPGQGIHNQPQHF	TGCGCCAGCAGTTTCTCCCACCCGGGACAGGGAATCCATAATCAGCCCCAGCATTTT
TRBV19	13	TRBJ1-5	.	.	CASTLGPTQPQHF	TGTGCCAGTACCCTGGGGCCCACCCAGCCCCAGCATTTT
TRBV27	16	TRBJ2-7	TRBD2	medium-sized	CASASRPPGLVDEQYF	TGTGCCAGCGCTTCTCGACCACCGGGACTAGTTGACGAGCAGTACTTC